One sample yielded the 21 T cell receptor beta chains listed below, sequenced in a study of T cells in Graves' hyperthyroidism and ophthalmopathy. It was RNA transcripts that yielded the amplified TCR beta CDR3 regions. A first-round RT-PCR of the TCR CDR3 used the HTBI primer set. TCRdb called the multiplex PCR reads again in MiXCR, with one record for every CDR3 protein. The sample lists about 710,000 distinct CDR3 sequences; roughly 15% were seen once. Sequencing used blood. The receptors originated from a man aged 18 to 35 with Graves' hyperthyroidism.

This chain connects TRBV5-6 to TRBJ2-7, with TRBD2 as a possible D gene (6 bases). The germline V and J ends were trimmed by 4 bases and 5 bases, with 16 bases remaining between them. Germline CDR1 and CDR2: SGHDT and YYEEEE. The CDR3 loop spans 14 amino acids. The CDR3 coding sequence is TGTGCCAGCAGCGCGGGATCTAGCCCAGACGAGCAGTACTTC. It translates to CASSAGSSPDEQYF.

The chain recombines TRBV20-1 with TRBJ1-1; 7 bases are shared with TRBD1. The germline V gene has CDR1 DFQATT and CDR2 SNEGSKA (reference sequence). Germline trimming cut 6 bases from V and 4 bases from J; bases unmatched to any gene: 11. The length of the CDR3 is 14 residues. DNA for the CDR3: TGCAGTGCCGTAGGGGGCTCCGTCGGCACTGAAGCTTTCTTT. It yields the protein CSAVGGSVGTEAFF.

V is TRBV12-3 or TRBV12-4 and J is TRBJ2-7; 8 bases line up with TRBD2. The CDR3 loop spans 15 amino acids. Trimming took 3 bases from V and 1 from J; bases not matched to a gene: 5. CDR3 protein: CASSLIAGGSYEQYF. CDR3 DNA: TGTGCCAGCAGTTTGATTGCGGGAGGATCCTACGAGCAGTACTTC.

V gene TRBV29-1 combines with J gene TRBJ2-1; 7 bases line up with TRBD1. V lost 7 bases, J lost 2 bases, and 11 bases stayed unmatched. Germline-derived CDR1 and CDR2 are SQVTM and ANQGSEA. This CDR3 region has 15 residues. In DNA, the CDR3 is TGCAGCGCTGGCCCCGGGACAGTAACCTACAATGAGCAGTTCTTC. Protein: CSAGPGTVTYNEQFF.

The genes are TRBV11-3 and TRBJ1-5, with D possibly TRBD1 on 6 matching bases. V was pared by 5 bases and J by 5 bases, with 16 bases between. This CDR3 region has 15 residues. Germline lookup yields CDR1 SGHNT and CDR2 YENEEA. The DNA for the CDR3 is TGTGCCAGCAGCCCGGGGGTGGGGGCCGATCAGCCCCAGCATTTT. It is translated as CASSPGVGADQPQHF.

This clonotype was seen ten or more times. The rearrangement uses TRBV28 and TRBJ2-5; TRBD1 matches at 10 bases. The V gene end was trimmed by 8 bases and the J gene end by 5 bases; junction bases not matched to a gene: 5. The CDR3 has 13 residues. Germline loops: CDR1 MDHEN, CDR2 SYDVKM. DNA for the CDR3: TGTGCCAGCTCGAGGGGACAGGGGGAGACCCAGTACTTC. It translates to CASSRGQGETQYF.

This clonotype was seen a few times. The rearrangement joins TRBV20-1 to TRBJ2-7; TRBD2 agrees at 8 bases. The CDR3 contains 13 residues. CDR1 is DFQATT and CDR2 is SNEGSKA in the germline V gene (reference sequence). The V segment lost 8 bases and the J segment 0 bases; nucleotides outside the gene matches: 6. The CDR3 DNA is TGCAGTCGGGGGGGAGGGAACTCCTACGAGCAGTACTTC. Residues: CSRGGGNSYEQYF.

This clonotype was recorded many times. This chain connects TRBV2 to TRBJ2-5; 8 bases are shared with TRBD1. This CDR3 region has 18 residues. Germline V gene sequence: CDR1 SNHLY, CDR2 FYNNEI. After removal of 6 bases from V and 6 bases from J, the junction contained 21 bases not matched to a gene. The CDR3 protein is CASSDKDRTGRVSKTQYF. CDR3 in DNA: TGTGCCAGCAGCGACAAAGATCGGACAGGGAGAGTTTCGAAGACCCAGTACTTC.

This sequence joins TRBV5-1 and TRBJ2-5; D is ambiguous. Trimming removed 0 bases at V and 1 base at J, with 7 bases between. CDR1 and CDR2 (germline): SGHRS, YFSETQ. CDR3 length: 14 residues. CDR3 nucleotide sequence: TGCGCCAGCAGCTTGGTGAGCTCCCAAGAGACCCAGTACTTC. The encoded protein is CASSLVSSQETQYF.

About this clonotype: A much larger clone differs from this one at a single base, so this may be a read error. This chain connects TRBV28 to TRBJ1-1, with D possibly TRBD1 on 5 matching bases. Trimming left V 4 bases short and J 3 bases short, with 15 bases between. Germline V gene data show CDR1 as MDHEN and CDR2 as SYDVKM. CDR3 length: 15 residues. In nucleotides, the CDR3 is TGTGCCAGCAGTTCAAGGGGCAGGCATGACACTGAAGCTTTCTTT. The encoded protein is CASSSRGRHDTEAFF.

The chain couples TRBV2 to TRBJ1-3, with 8 positions matching TRBD1. In germline, CDR1 is SNHLY, CDR2 FYNNEI. This CDR3 is built from 15 residues. The CDR3 nucleotides are TGTACCACAGAACAGGACAGGGCCTCTGGAAACACCATATATTTT. This gives the protein CTTEQDRASGNTIYF.

This chain joins TRBV10-3 and TRBJ2-3, with D possibly being TRBD1 (6 bases). CDR1 ENHRY and CDR2 SYGVKD come from the germline V gene. The CDR3 contains 12 residues. V lost 0 bases, J lost 11 bases, and 9 bases lay in between. CDR3 bases: TGTGCCATCAGTGAGTCCAGGGGTTTGCAGTATTTT. The encoded protein is CAISESRGLQYF.

Only a few counts were recorded for this clonotype. CDR3 protein: CASILGGTANYGYTF. CDR3 nucleotides: TGTGCCAGCATCCTGGGGGGGACGGCTAACTATGGCTACACCTTC. The V gene is TRBV28, the J gene TRBJ1-2; D perhaps matches TRBD1 (5 bases). Trimming left V 7 bases short and J 0 bases short, with 15 bases between. The CDR3 runs 15 residues. Per the germline V gene, CDR1 is MDHEN and CDR2 is SYDVKM.

This clonotype was found many times. The chain's CDR3 is CASSESVYLGTDTQYF. For the CDR3, the DNA is TGTGCCAGCAGTGAGTCAGTGTACCTAGGCACAGATACGCAGTATTTT. The gene calls are TRBV2 and TRBJ2-3; unclear D gene. Trimming removed 3 bases at V and 1 base at J, with 14 bases between. This CDR3 region has 16 residues. CDR1 SNHLY and CDR2 FYNNEI come from the germline V gene.

This clonotype has more than one count but fewer than ten. V usage is TRBV9 and J usage is TRBJ2-5; TRBD2 matches 9 bases. V gave up 2 bases and J gave up 2 bases; unmatched junction bases: 7. From germline, CDR1 is SGDLS and CDR2 YYNGEE. This CDR3 has 16 amino acids. CDR3 sequence: CASSVFPLAGQETQYF. The CDR3 nucleotides are TGTGCCAGCAGCGTTTTCCCTCTAGCGGGACAAGAGACCCAGTACTTC.

The CDR3 sequence is CASTNAGTSGKMSYEQYF. Written as DNA, the CDR3 is TGTGCCAGCACCAATGCCGGGACTAGCGGGAAGATGTCCTACGAGCAGTACTTC. The genes are TRBV27 and TRBJ2-7; 13 bases fit TRBD2. The CDR3 loop spans 18 amino acids. Germline V gene lookup returns CDR1 MNHEY and CDR2 SMNVEV (reference sequence). The trim removed 7 bases at V and 1 base at J, leaving 13 bases unmatched.

At least ten counts were recorded for this clonotype. The chain couples TRBV2 to TRBJ2-7, with TRBD1 as a possible D gene (6 bases). The CDR3 totals 15 residues. Trimming removed 7 bases at V and 0 bases at J, with 16 bases between. Germline lookup yields CDR1 SNHLY and CDR2 FYNNEI. CDR3 sequence: CASNPQGSSSYEQYF. As DNA, the CDR3 is TGTGCCAGCAATCCCCAGGGGTCTAGCTCCTACGAGCAGTACTTC. Full variable domain (rest looked up from reference TRBV2 and TRBJ2-7): EPEVTQTPSHQVTQMGQEVILRCVPISNHLYFYWYRQILGQKVEFLVSFYNNEISEKSEIFDDQFSVERPDGSNFTLKIRSTKLEDSAMYFCASNPQGSSSYEQYFGPGTRLTVT.

This clonotype was counted only a few times. The chain joins TRBV7-9 to TRBJ1-2; 7 nucleotides align to TRBD1. The V and J ends lost 4 bases and 8 bases, in that order; junction bases with no gene match: 7. CDR1 SEHNR and CDR2 FQNEAQ come from the germline V gene (reference sequence). This CDR3 spans 13 amino acids. The CDR3: CASSSTGLRGYTF. The CDR3, as DNA: TGTGCCAGCAGCTCGACAGGGCTGAGAGGCTACACCTTC.

This clonotype was observed many times. This rearrangement joins TRBV6-2 or TRBV6-3 to TRBJ2-7; TRBD2 agrees at 10 bases. Germline V gene data show CDR1 as MNHEY and CDR2 as SVGEGT. V gave up 4 bases and J gave up 7 bases; unmatched junction bases: 10. CDR3 length: 15 amino acids. The CDR3 loop reads CASSSPSGSFGEQYF. CDR3 DNA: TGTGCCAGCAGTTCCCCTAGCGGGAGTTTTGGGGAGCAGTACTTC.

This clonotype was seen at least ten times. This chain links TRBV6-1 with TRBJ2-1, with D possibly matching TRBD1 (5 bases). Germline CDR1 MNHNS, CDR2 SASEGT. V gave up 3 bases and J gave up 8 bases, with 8 bases separating them. The CDR3 is made up of 12 amino acids. The CDR3 loop is CASSDQGYEQFF. The CDR3 DNA reads as TGTGCCAGCAGTGATCAGGGTTATGAGCAGTTCTTC.

Ten or more counts support this clonotype. In nucleotides, the CDR3 is TGTGCCATCAAAGGGCGGGAGTTCTCCTACGAGCAGTACTTC. It specifies CAIKGREFSYEQYF. The genes are TRBV28 and TRBJ2-7, with 7 bases that match TRBD2. The ends lost 10 bases at V and 0 bases at J; junction bases unmatched: 9. Germline values: CDR1 MDHEN, CDR2 SYDVKM. The CDR3 is made up of 14 amino acids. The full variable domain, completed using reference TRBV28 and TRBJ2-7, is DVKVTQSSRYLVKRTGEKVFLECVQDMDHENMFWYRQDPGLGLRLIYFSYDVKMKEKGDIPEGYSVSREKKERFSLILESASTNQTSMYLCAIKGREFSYEQYFGPGTRLTVT.